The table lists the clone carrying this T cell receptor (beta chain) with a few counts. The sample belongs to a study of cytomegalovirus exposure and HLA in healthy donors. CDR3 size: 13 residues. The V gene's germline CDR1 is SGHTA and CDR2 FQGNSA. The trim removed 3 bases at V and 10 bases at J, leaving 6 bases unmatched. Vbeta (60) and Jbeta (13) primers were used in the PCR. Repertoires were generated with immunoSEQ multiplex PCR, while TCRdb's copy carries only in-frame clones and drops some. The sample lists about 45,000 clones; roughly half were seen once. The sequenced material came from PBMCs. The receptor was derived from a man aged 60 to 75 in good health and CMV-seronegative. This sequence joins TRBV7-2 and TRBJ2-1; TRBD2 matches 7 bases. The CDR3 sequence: CASSLGRREEQFF. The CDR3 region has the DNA TGTGCCAGCAGCTTGGGAAGGCGGGAGGAGCAGTTCTTC.